The TCR beta chain under discussion was sequenced for a study of beta chain features in type 1 diabetes. Broader study findings: Highly expressing activated T cells could be over-counted with a cDNA template. In the patient group, naive, central memory and Treg TCRB repertoires seemed more alike than in the healthy donor group. Insertions were fewer and deletions more numerous at VDJ junctions in type 1 diabetes patients.

Of the isolated RNA, all was reverse transcribed, and so the sequenced material was expressed TCRB transcripts. Profiled with immunoSEQ multiplex PCR; TCRdb holds only in-frame clones, not every one. The sample lists hundreds of thousands of clones; about 10% were seen once. Worth noting for this clone: Its antigen is not identified.

The CDR3 extends over 14 amino acids. Germline assignment: CDR1 SGHAT and CDR2 FQNNGV. V dropped 5 bases and J dropped 2 bases, with 13 bases sitting between them. The receptor's source is a woman aged 18-29 years in good health. The sequenced material came from naive CD4+ T cells from blood. The J gene is TRBJ2-7, the V gene TRBV11-2, with D perhaps matching TRBD1 (6 bases). CDR3 DNA sequence: TGTGCCAGCAGCCTCACCGACAGGACCTACGAGCAGTACTTC. Its translation is CASSLTDRTYEQYF.